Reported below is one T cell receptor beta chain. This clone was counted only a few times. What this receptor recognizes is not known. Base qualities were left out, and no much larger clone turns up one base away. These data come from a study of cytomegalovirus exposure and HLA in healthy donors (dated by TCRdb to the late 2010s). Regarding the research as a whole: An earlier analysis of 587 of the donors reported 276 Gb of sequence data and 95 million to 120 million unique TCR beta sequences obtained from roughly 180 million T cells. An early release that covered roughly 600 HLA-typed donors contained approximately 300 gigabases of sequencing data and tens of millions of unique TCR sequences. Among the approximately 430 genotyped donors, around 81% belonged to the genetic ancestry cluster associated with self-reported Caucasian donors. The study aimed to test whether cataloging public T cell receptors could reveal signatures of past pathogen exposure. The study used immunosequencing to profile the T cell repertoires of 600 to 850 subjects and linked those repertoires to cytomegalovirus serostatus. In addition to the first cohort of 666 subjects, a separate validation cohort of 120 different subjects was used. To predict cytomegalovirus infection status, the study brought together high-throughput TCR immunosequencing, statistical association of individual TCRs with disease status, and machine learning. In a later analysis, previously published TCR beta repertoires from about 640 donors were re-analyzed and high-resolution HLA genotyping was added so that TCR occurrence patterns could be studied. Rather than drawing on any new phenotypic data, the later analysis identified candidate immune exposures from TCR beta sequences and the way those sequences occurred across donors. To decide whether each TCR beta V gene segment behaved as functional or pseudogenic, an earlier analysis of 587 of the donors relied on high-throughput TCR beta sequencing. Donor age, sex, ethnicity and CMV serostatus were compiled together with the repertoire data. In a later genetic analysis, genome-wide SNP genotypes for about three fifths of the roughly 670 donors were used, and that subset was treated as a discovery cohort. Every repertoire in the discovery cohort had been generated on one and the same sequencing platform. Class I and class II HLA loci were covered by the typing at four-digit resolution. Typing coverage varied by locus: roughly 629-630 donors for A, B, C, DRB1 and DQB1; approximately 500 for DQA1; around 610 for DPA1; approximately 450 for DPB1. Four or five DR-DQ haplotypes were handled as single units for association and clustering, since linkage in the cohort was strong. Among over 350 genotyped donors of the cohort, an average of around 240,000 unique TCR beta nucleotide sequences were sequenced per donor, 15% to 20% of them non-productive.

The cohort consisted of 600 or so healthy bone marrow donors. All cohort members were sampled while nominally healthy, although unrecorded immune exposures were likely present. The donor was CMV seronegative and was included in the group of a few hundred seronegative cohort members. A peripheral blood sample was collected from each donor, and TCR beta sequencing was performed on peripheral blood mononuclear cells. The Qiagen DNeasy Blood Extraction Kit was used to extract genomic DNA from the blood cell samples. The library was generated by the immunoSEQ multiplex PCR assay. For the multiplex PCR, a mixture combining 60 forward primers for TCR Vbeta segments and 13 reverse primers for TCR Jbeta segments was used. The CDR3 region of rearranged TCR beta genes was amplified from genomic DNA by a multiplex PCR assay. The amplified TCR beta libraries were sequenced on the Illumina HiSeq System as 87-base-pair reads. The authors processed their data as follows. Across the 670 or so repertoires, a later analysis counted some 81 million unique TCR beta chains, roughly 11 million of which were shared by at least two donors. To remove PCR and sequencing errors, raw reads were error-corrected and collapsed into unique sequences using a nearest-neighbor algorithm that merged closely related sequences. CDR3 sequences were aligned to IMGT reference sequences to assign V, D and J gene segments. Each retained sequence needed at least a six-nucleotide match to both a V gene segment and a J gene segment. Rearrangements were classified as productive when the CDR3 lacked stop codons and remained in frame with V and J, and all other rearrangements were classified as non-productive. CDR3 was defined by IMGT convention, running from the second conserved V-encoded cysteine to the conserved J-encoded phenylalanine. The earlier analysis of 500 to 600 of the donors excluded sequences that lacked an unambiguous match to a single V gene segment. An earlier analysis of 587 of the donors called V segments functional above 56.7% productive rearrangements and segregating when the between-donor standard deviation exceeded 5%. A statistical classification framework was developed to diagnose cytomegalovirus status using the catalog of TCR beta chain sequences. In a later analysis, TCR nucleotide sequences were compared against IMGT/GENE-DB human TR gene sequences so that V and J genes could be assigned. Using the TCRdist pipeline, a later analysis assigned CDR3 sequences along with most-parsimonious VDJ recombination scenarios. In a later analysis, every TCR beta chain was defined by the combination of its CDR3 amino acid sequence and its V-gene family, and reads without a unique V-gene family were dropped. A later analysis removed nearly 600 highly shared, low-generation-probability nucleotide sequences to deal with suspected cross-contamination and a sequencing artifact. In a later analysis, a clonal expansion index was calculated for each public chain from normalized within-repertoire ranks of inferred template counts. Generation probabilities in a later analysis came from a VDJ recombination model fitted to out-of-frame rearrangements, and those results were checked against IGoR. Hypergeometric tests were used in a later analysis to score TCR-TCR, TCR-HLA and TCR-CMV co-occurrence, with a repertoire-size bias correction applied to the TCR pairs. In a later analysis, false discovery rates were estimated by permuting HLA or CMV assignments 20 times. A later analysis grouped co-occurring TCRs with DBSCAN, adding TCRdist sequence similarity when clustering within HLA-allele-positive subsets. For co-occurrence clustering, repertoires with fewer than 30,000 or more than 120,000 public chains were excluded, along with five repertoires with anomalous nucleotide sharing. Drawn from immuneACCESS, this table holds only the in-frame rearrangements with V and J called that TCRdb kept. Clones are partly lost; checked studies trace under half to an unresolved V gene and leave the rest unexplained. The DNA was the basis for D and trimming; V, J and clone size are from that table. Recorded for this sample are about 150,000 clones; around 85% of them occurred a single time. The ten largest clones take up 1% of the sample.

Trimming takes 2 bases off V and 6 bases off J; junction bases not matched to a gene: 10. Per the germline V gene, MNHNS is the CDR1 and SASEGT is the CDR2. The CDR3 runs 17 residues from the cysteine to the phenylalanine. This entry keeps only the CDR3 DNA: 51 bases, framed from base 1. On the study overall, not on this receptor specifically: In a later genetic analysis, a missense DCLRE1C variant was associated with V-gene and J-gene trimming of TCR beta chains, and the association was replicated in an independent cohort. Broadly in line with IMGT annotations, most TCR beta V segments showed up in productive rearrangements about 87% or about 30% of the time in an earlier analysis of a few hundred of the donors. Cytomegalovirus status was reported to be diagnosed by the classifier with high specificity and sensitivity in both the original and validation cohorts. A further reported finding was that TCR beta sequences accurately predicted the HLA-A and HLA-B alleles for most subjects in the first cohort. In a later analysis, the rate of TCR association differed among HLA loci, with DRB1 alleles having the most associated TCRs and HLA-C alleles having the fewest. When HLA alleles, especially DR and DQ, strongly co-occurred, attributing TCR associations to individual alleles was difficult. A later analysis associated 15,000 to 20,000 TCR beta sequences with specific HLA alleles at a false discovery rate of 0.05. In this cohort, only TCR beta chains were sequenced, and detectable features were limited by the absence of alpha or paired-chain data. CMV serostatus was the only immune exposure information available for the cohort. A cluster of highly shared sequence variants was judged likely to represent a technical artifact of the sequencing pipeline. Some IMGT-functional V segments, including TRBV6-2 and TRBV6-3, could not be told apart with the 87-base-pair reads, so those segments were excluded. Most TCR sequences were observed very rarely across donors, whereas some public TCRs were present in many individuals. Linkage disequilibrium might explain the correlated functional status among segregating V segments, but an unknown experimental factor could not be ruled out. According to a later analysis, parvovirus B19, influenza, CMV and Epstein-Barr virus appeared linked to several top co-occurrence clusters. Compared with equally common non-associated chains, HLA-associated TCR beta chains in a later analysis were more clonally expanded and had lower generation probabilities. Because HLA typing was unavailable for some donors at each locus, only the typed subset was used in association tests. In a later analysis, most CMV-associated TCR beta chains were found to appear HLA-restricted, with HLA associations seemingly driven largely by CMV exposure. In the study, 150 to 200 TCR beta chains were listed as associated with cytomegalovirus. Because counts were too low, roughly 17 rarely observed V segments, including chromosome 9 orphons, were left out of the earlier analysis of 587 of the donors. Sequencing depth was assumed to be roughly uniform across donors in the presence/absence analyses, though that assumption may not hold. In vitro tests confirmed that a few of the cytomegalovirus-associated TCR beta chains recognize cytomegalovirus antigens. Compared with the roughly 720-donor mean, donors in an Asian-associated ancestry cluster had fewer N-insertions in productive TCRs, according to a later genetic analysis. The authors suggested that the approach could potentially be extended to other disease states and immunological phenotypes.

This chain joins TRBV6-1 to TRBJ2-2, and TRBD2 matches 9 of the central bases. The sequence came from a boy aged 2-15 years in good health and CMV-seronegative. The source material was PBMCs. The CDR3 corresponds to CASSESGLALLAGELFF. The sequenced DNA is TGTGCCAGCAGTGAATCAGGACTAGCGTTGTTGGCCGGGGAGCTGTTTTTT.